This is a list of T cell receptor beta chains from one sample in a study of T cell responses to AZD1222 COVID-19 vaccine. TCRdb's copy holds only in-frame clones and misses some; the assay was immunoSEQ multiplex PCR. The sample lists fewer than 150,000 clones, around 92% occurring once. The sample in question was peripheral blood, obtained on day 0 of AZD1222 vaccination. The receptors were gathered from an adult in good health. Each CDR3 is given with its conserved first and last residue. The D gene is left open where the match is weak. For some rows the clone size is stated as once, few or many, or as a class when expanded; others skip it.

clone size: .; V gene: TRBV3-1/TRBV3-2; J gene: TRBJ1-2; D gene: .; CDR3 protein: CASSQGTVYGYTF; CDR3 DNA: TGTGCCAGCAGCCAAGGGACGGTCTATGGCTACACCTTC
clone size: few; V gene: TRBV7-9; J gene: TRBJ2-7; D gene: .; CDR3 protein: CASSLASVDEQYF; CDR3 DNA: TGTGCCAGCAGCTTGGCTAGTGTGGACGAGCAGTACTTC
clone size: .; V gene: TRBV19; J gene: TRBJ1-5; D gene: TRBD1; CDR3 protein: CASTPGTVSNQPQHF; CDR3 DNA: TGTGCCAGTACCCCCGGGACAGTTAGCAATCAGCCCCAGCATTTT
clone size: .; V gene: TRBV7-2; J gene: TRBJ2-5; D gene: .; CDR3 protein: CASSLGSSVSETQYF; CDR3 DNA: TGTGCCAGCAGCTTGGGGTCCAGTGTGTCAGAGACCCAGTACTTC
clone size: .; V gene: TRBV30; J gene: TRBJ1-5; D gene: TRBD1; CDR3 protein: CAWSTQGWSIGNQPQHF; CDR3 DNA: TGTGCCTGGAGTACACAGGGGTGGTCTATAGGCAATCAGCCCCAGCATTTT
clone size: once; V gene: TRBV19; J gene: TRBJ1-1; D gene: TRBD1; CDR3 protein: CASDRGMNTEAFF; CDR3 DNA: TGTGCCAGTGACAGGGGGATGAACACTGAAGCTTTCTTT
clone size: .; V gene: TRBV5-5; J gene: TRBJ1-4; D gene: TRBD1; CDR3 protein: CASSGTSGTGSEKLFF; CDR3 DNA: TGTGCCAGCAGCGGAACATCCGGGACAGGGTCCGAAAAACTGTTTTTT
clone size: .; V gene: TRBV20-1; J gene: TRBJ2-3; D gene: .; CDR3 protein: CSASWSGGTDTQYF; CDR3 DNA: TGCAGTGCTAGTTGGTCAGGGGGCACAGATACGCAGTATTTT
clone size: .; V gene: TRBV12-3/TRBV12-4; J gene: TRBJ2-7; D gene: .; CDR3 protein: CASSPRFLEQYF; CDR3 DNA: TGTGCCAGCAGCCCTCGGTTTCTCGAGCAGTACTTC
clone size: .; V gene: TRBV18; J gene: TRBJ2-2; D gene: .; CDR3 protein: CASSPRGSGNTGELFF; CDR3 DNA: TGTGCCAGCTCACCCCGGGGTAGCGGGAACACCGGGGAGCTGTTTTTT
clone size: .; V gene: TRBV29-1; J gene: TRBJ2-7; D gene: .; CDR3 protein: CSVTGVSSYEQYF; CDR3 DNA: TGCAGCGTTACGGGGGTCAGCTCCTACGAGCAGTACTTC
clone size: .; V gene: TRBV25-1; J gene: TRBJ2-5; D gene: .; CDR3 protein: CASKLGQETQYF; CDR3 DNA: TGTGCCAGCAAGCTTGGCCAAGAGACCCAGTACTTC
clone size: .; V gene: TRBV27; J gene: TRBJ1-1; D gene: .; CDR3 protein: CASSLSGMNTEAFF; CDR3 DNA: TGTGCCAGCAGTTTATCAGGGATGAACACTGAAGCTTTCTTT
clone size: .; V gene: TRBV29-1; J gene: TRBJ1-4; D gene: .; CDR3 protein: CSVVGGTANEKLFF; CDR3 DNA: TGCAGCGTTGTAGGCGGTACCGCTAATGAAAAACTGTTTTTT
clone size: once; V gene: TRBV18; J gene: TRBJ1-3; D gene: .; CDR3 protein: CASSPPIAGNTIYF; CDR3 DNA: TGTGCCAGCTCACCGCCGATCGCTGGAAACACCATATATTTT
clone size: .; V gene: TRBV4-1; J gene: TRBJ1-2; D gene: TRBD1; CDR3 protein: CASSRDRGLWGYTF; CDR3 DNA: TGCGCCAGCAGCCGCGACAGGGGGCTATGGGGCTACACCTTC
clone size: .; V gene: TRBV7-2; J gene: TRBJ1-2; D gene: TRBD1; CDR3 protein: CASSPTTGVGGYTF; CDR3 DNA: TGTGCCAGCAGCCCAACTACAGGGGTTGGTGGCTACACCTTC
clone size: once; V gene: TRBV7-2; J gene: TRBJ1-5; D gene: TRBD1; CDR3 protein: CASSTQGKQPQHF; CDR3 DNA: TGTGCCAGCAGCACACAGGGGAAACAGCCCCAGCATTTT